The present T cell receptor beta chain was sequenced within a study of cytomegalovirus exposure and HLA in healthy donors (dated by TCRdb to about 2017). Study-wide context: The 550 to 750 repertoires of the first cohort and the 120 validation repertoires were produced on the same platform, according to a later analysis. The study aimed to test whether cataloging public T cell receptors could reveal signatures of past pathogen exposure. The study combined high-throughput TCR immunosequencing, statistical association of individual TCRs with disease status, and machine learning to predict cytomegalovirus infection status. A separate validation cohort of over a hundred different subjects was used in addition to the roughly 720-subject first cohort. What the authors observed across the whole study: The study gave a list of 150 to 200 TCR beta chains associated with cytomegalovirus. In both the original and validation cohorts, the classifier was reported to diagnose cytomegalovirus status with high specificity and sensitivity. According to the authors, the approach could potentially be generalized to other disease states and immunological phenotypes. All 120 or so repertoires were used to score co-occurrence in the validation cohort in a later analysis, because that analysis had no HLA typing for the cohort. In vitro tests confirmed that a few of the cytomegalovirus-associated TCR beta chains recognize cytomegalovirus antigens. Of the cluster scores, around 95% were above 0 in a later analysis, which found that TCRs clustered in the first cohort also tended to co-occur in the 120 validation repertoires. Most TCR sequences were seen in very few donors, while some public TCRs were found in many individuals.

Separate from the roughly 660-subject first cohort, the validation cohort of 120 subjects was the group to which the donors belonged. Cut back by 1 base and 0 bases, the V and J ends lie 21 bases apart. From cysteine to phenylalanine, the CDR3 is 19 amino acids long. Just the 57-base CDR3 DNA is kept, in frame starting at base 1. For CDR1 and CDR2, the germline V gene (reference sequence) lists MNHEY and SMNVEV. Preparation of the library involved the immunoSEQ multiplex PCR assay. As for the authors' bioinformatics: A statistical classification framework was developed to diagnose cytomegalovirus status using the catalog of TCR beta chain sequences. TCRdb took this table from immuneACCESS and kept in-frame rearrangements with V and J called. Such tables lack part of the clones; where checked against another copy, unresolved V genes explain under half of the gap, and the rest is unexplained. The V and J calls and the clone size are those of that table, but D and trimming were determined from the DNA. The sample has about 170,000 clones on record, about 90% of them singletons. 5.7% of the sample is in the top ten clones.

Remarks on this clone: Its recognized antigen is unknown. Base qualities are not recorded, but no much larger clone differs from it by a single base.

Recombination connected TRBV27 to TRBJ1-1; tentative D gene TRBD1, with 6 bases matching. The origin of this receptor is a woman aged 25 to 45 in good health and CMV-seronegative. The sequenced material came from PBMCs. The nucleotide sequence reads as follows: TGTGCCAGCAGTTTATTCTGGTTAGGGGGGAGAAGAATGAACACTGAAGCTTTCTTT. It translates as CASSLFWLGGRRMNTEAFF.